The T cell receptor (beta chain) under discussion was sequenced for a study of blood T cell repertoires in COVID-19. Looking at the study overall: Sites in the United States, Italy and Spain provided acute and convalescent COVID-19 samples. PBMCs, B-cell-depleted T cells, or T cells provided the cDNA or gDNA that made up the material.

The CDR3 spans 21 residues. Under the authors' procedure: Reference gene primer amplification in the assay estimated nucleated cell counts. TCRdb keeps only in-frame clones here, not all; method: immunoSEQ multiplex PCR. D and trimming were read from the DNA, whereas the V and J calls and clone size are those reported in that table. Of about 110,000 clones in the sample, more than 75% were seen once. The sequence was obtained from a woman aged 50 to 65 with acute or convalescent COVID-19. V usage is TRBV21-1 and J usage is TRBJ2-7; TRBD2, as called in the table, went unchecked against the DNA. TRBV21-1 is marked as a pseudogene. Sequencing was done on a sample of peripheral blood. The CDR3 nucleotides read TGTGCCAGCAGCACAACCTCCCCAGGGACTAGCGGGAGCGGGGGGCCCTACGAGCAGTACTTC. Translation: CASSTTSPGTSGSGGPYEQYF.